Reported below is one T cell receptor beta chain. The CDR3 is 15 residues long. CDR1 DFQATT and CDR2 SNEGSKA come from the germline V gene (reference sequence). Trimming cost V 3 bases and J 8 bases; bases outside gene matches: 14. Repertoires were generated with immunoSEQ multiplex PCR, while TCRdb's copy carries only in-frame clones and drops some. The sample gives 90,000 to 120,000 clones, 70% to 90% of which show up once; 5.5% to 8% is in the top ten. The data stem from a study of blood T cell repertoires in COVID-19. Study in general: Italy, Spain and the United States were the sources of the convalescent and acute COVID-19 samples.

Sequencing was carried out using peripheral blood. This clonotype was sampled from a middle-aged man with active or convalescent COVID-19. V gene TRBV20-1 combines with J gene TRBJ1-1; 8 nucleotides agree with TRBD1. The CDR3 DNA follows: TGCAGTGCTAGTCCGGCCGAGACAGGGGCGTTAGAAGCTTTCTTT. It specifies CSASPAETGALEAFF.